Following are 26 T cell receptor beta chains from one sample sequenced in a study of multiple sclerosis patients with progressive multifocal leukoencephalopathy. Sequencing used immunoSEQ multiplex PCR; TCRdb keeps in-frame clones, though not all of them. The sample holds about 32,000 clones, around 92% seen once. Time point noted: before natalizumab initiation. The sequenced sample was PBMCs. Receptor source: a young man with multiple sclerosis.

This chain joins TRBV7-2 and TRBJ1-2; 7 bases are shared with TRBD1. With 3 bases clipped from V and 8 bases from J, the junction kept 6 bases outside the gene matches. There are 13 residues in the CDR3. Germline loops: CDR1 SGHTA, CDR2 FQGNSA. The DNA for the CDR3 is TGTGCCAGCAGCTTGGACAGGCTCCAGGGCTACACCTTC. As protein: CASSLDRLQGYTF.

V and J are TRBV7-3 and TRBJ2-3; 12 positions match TRBD2. Germline lookup yields CDR1 SGHTA and CDR2 FQGTGA. The J segment lost 6 bases and the V segment lost 5 bases, leaving 12 bases of the junction unmatched. The CDR3 has 17 amino acids. Here the CDR3 DNA reads TGTGCCAGCAGCGCCCGGTCTAGCGGGAGGGCCATGGATACGCAGTATTTT. Protein product: CASSARSSGRAMDTQYF.

J is TRBJ2-1 and V is TRBV6-5, with D hard to call. Trimming stripped 6 bases from V and 2 bases from J, with 14 bases between. CDR3 length equals 15 residues. From germline, CDR1 is MNHEY and CDR2 SVGAGI. CDR3 DNA: TGTGCCAGCAGCCGCCCCTGGCCCCCCTACAATGAGCAGTTCTTC. Protein product: CASSRPWPPYNEQFF.

This chain links TRBV4-1 with TRBJ2-2; tentatively, D is TRBD1 or TRBD2 (6 bases each). Trimming removed 4 bases at V and 3 bases at J, with 9 bases between. Looked up from germline, CDR1 is MGHRA and CDR2 is YSYEKL. The CDR3 length is 14 residues. CDR3 DNA: TGCGCCAGCAGCCCAAGGGGGGACACCGGGGAGCTGTTTTTT. It codes for CASSPRGDTGELFF.

This chain joins TRBV7-2 and TRBJ2-7; tentatively, D is TRBD1 (6 bases). V was cut by 2 bases and J by 5 bases, with 13 bases left in between. Per the germline V gene, CDR1 is SGHTA and CDR2 is FQGNSA. The CDR3 is made up of 14 amino acids. The CDR3 nucleotides are TGTGCCAGCAGCTTATTGTGGGGGCACGACGAGCAGTACTTC. Translating it yields CASSLLWGHDEQYF.

J is TRBJ1-2 and V is TRBV9; D is undetermined. V was pared by 4 bases and J by 2 bases, with 12 bases between. Germline V gene data show CDR1 as SGDLS and CDR2 as YYNGEE. CDR3 length equals 14 residues. CDR3 sequence (DNA): TGTGCCAGCAGCCGGTTTCGAGGAAACTATGGCTACACCTTC. It encodes CASSRFRGNYGYTF.

The gene calls are TRBV23-1 and TRBJ2-1; D ambiguous. TRBV23-1 falls under the ORF class, with uncertain function. With 0 bases removed from V and 0 bases from J, the gap between germline ends came to 9 bases. The CDR3 is 16 residues long. The CDR3, as DNA: TGCGCCAGCAGTCAATCTGCGACAAGCTCCTACAATGAGCAGTTCTTC. This encodes CASSQSATSSYNEQFF.

V is TRBV11-1 and J is TRBJ2-7, with 7 bases identical to TRBD2. Germline lookup yields CDR1 SGHAT and CDR2 FQDESV (reference sequence). V was clipped by 2 bases and J by 5 bases; unmatched bases: 6. CDR3 size: 14 residues. The CDR3 coding sequence is TGTGCCAGCAGCTTAACATACGGGAGGAACGAGCAGTACTTC. This codes for CASSLTYGRNEQYF.

The chain has TRBV4-3 and TRBJ2-1; 9 nucleotides match TRBD2. The CDR3 is 16 amino acids. J lost 4 bases, V lost 1 base, and 5 bases had no gene match. Germline assignment: CDR1 LGHNA and CDR2 YSLEER. The CDR3 DNA reads TGCGCCAGCAGCCAAGCGGTAGCGGGAGCTTACAATGAGCAGTTCTTC. Translation: CASSQAVAGAYNEQFF.

This sequence joins TRBV30 and TRBJ2-2; 7 bases match TRBD2. The length of the CDR3 is 13 residues. CDR1 and CDR2 (germline): GTSNPN, SVGIG (reference sequence). V lost 3 bases to trimming and J lost 7 bases; unmatched junction nucleotides: 5. In nucleotides, the CDR3 is TGTGCCTGGAGCATGGGGGGGGACGGGGAGCTGTTTTTT. Protein product: CAWSMGGDGELFF.

V usage is TRBV1 and J usage is TRBJ1-4; no check of the table's D call, TRBD1, against the DNA was made. TRBV1 is described as a pseudogene. The CDR3 has 20 amino acids. CDR3 in amino acids: CTSRTSTPDPFRGFNEKLFF. CDR3 bases: TGCACCAGCAGGACGAGCACCCCGGACCCCTTCAGGGGATTTAATGAAAAACTGTTTTTT.

This clone was seen more than once but under ten times. The chain joins TRBV6-1 to TRBJ1-2; D gene uncertain. V lost 1 base to trimming and J lost 3 bases, with 6 bases between them. From germline, CDR1 is MNHNS and CDR2 SASEGT. The CDR3 has 13 amino acids. CDR3 protein: CASSEETHYGYTF. In nucleotides, the CDR3 is TGTGCCAGCAGTGAAGAAACACACTATGGCTACACCTTC.

The V and J genes are TRBV9 and TRBJ2-3, with 15 bases lining up with TRBD2. CDR1 SGDLS and CDR2 YYNGEE come from the germline V gene. This CDR3 is built from 17 residues. Germline trimming cut 1 base from V and 4 bases from J; bases unmatched to any gene: 4. In DNA, the CDR3 is TGTGCCAGCAGCGTAACCGGGACTAGCGGGAGGTCAGATACGCAGTATTTT. Its protein is CASSVTGTSGRSDTQYF.

The rearrangement joins TRBV6-5 to TRBJ2-1; D might be TRBD1 (6 bases). The V gene's germline CDR1 is MNHEY and CDR2 SVGAGI. The V end was cut by 0 bases, the J end by 6 bases, with 9 bases between. There are 14 residues in the CDR3. The CDR3 DNA is TGTGCCAGCAGTTACTCGACAGGTTCCAATGAGCAGTTCTTC. This encodes CASSYSTGSNEQFF.

The V and J genes are TRBV7-6 and TRBJ2-7; 9 nucleotides line up with TRBD2. Germline lookup yields CDR1 SGHVS and CDR2 FNYEAQ. The CDR3 covers 16 residues. J lost 4 bases, V lost 5 bases, and 12 bases had no gene match. The CDR3 spells CASSLNAWREGYEQYF. The CDR3 bases are TGTGCCAGCAGCCTTAACGCATGGCGGGAGGGTTACGAGCAGTACTTC.

This sequence joins TRBV9 and TRBJ1-4; TRBD1 matches 7 bases. The CDR3 runs 15 residues. Trimming cost V 2 bases and J 8 bases; bases outside gene matches: 9. Germline CDR1 and CDR2: SGDLS and YYNGEE. CDR3 residues: CASSVGTAKREKLFF. As DNA, the CDR3 is TGTGCCAGCAGCGTGGGGACAGCCAAAAGGGAAAAACTGTTTTTT.

The rearrangement uses TRBV9 and TRBJ2-1; perhaps TRBD1 as D (5 bases). The CDR3 totals 16 residues. CDR1 SGDLS and CDR2 YYNGEE come from the germline V gene. Trimming stripped 0 bases from V and 7 bases from J, with 17 bases between. The CDR3 DNA sequence: TGTGCCAGCAGCGTAGGCCCTAGGCTCCAGGGTAATGAGCAGTTCTTC. Encoded protein: CASSVGPRLQGNEQFF.

V usage is TRBV19 and J usage is TRBJ2-5; D is unclear. V shed 2 bases and J shed 4 bases, with 14 bases lying between them. Germline V gene lookup returns CDR1 LNHDA and CDR2 SQIVND (reference sequence). The CDR3 is made up of 15 amino acids. The CDR3 DNA reads as TGTGCCAGTAGTATAACGGTAGGACGGGCAGAGACCCAGTACTTC. It encodes CASSITVGRAETQYF. The full variable domain, in which reference TRBV19 and TRBJ2-5 provide the parts outside the CDR3, is DGGITQSPKYLFRKEGQNVTLSCEQNLNHDAMYWYRQDPGQGLRLIYYSQIVNDFQKGDIAEGYSVSREKKESFPLTVTSAQKNPTAFYLCASSITVGRAETQYFGPGTRLLVL.

The chain is built from TRBV12-5 and TRBJ2-3; 7 bases line up with TRBD2. The CDR3 sequence is 14 residues long. Germline V gene lookup returns CDR1 LGHNT and CDR2 FRNRAP. V lost 0 bases, J lost 5 bases, and 2 bases stayed unmatched. The CDR3 DNA reads TGTGCTAGTGGTTTGGTATCGGGGGGAGATACGCAGTATTTT. Amino acids: CASGLVSGGDTQYF.

The V call is TRBV2, the J call TRBJ1-2; tentatively, D is TRBD1 (5 bases). Germline values: CDR1 SNHLY, CDR2 FYNNEI. This CDR3 contains 14 residues. V lost 3 bases, J lost 7 bases, and 15 bases lay in between. The CDR3 DNA reads as TGTGCCAGCAGTGATATGGGGCTAGGAACTGGCTACACCTTC. This encodes CASSDMGLGTGYTF. The whole variable domain, filled in from reference TRBV2 and TRBJ1-2, reads EPEVTQTPSHQVTQMGQEVILRCVPISNHLYFYWYRQILGQKVEFLVSFYNNEISEKSEIFDDQFSVERPDGSNFTLKIRSTKLEDSAMYFCASSDMGLGTGYTFGSGTRLTVV.

The chain recombines TRBV10-3 with TRBJ2-3; D gene ambiguous. V gave up 3 bases and J gave up 7 bases, with 17 bases separating them. CDR3 length: 15 residues. In germline, CDR1 is ENHRY, CDR2 SYGVKD. CDR3 in amino acids: CAISDQANVGHTQYF. DNA for the CDR3: TGTGCCATCAGTGACCAAGCAAACGTAGGGCATACGCAGTATTTT.

This chain joins TRBV20-1 and TRBJ1-2, with a weak D call TRBD1 (5 bases). Germline V gene sequence: CDR1 DFQATT, CDR2 SNEGSKA (reference sequence). This CDR3 region has 11 residues. V lost 5 bases and J 4 bases, leaving 8 bases between the germline ends. The CDR3 DNA follows: TGCAGTGCTTCCGGGGCCTATGGCTACACCTTC. Translating gives CSASGAYGYTF.

The rearrangement links TRBV7-2 to TRBJ1-4; D is uncertain. Trimming removed 3 bases from V and 8 bases from J, with 10 bases in between. CDR1 and CDR2 from the germline V gene are SGHTA and FQGNSA. The CDR3 loop spans 13 amino acids. The CDR3: CASSLRRQEKLFF. Written as DNA, the CDR3 is TGTGCCAGCAGCTTGCGACGGCAGGAAAAACTGTTTTTT.

The genes are TRBV7-2 and TRBJ2-3, with TRBD2 matching 12 bases. The V and J ends lost 0 bases and 4 bases, in that order; junction bases with no gene match: 2. Germline V CDR1 and CDR2: SGHTA, FQGNSA. The CDR3 has 16 residues. This chain's CDR3 is CASSLAASGRADTQYF. CDR3 bases: TGTGCCAGCAGCTTAGCTGCTAGCGGGAGGGCAGATACGCAGTATTTT.

This clone was detected a few times. The chain recombines TRBV7-2 with TRBJ1-1, with a weak D call TRBD1 (5 bases). V dropped 4 bases and J dropped 2 bases, with 11 bases sitting between them. The CDR3 spans 14 residues. The germline CDR1 and CDR2 sequences are SGHTA and FQGNSA. This CDR3 is CASSWGGANTEAFF. The DNA for the CDR3 is TGTGCCAGCAGCTGGGGAGGGGCCAACACTGAAGCTTTCTTT.

J is TRBJ2-3 and V is TRBV4-3, with 9 bases aligning to TRBD2. The length of the CDR3 is 20 residues. V was pared by 0 bases and J by 2 bases, with 15 bases of the junction left unmatched. Germline V lookup: CDR1 LGHNA, CDR2 YSLEER. CDR3 nucleotides: TGCGCCAGCAGCCAAGAACGGATTACCAGCGGGAGGACCAACACAGATACGCAGTATTTT. This gives the protein CASSQERITSGRTNTDTQYF.